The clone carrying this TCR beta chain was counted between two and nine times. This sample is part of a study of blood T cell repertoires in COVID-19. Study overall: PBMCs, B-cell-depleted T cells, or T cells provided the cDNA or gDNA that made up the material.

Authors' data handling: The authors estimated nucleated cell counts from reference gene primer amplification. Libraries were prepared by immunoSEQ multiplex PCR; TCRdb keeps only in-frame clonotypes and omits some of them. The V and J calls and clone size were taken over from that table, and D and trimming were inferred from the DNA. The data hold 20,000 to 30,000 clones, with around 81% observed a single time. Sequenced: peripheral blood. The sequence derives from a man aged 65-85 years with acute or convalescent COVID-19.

The CDR3 coding sequence is TGTGCCAGCAGTTATCTGCCCCTGGCAGAAAATCAGCCCCAGCATTTT. Translating gives CASSYLPLAENQPQHF. The chain links TRBV6-5 to TRBJ1-5; D is unresolved. This CDR3 contains 16 residues. The ends were cut back, 3 bases at V and 4 bases at J, with 16 bases in the middle. The germline gives CDR1 MNHEY, CDR2 SVGAGI.